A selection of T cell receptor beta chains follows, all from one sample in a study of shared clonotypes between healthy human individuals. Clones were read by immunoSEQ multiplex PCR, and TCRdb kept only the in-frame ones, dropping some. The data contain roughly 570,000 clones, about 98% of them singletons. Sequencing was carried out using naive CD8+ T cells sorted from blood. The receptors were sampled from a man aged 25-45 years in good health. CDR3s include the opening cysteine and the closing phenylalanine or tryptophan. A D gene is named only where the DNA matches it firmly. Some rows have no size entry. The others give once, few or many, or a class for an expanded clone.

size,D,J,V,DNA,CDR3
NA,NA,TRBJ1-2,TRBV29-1,TGCAGCGTTGATATGTCAGGGGATGGGAACTATGGCTACACCTTC,CSVDMSGDGNYGYTF
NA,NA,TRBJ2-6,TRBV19,TGTGCCAGTAGTAATCCCCGGGTCTCTGGGGCCAACGTCCTGACTTTC,CASSNPRVSGANVLTF
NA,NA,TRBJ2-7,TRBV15,TGTGCCACCAGTGACGGAACCTACGAGCAGTACTTC,CATSDGTYEQYF
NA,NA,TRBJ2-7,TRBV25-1,TGTGCCAGCAGTGAAACGAGCCTCGAGCAGTACTTC,CASSETSLEQYF
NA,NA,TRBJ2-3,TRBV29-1,TGCAGCGTTGGCCGGGAGAACACAGATACGCAGTATTTT,CSVGRENTDTQYF
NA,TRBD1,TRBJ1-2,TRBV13,TGTGCCAGCAGCTTAATTACAGGGGGGACCTACGGCGGCTACACCTTC,CASSLITGGTYGGYTF
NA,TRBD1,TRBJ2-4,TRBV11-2,TGTGCCAGCAGGACAGGGAATGAAATTCAGTACTTC,CASRTGNEIQYF
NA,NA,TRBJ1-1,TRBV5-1,TGCGCCAGCAGCTTGGGGGTGACGGAAAACACTGAAGCTTTCTTT,CASSLGVTENTEAFF
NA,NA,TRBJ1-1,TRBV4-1,TGCGCCAGCAGCCAAGATTCGACCAGGACCCAAGCGGGGATCACTGAAGCTTTCTTT,CASSQDSTRTQAGITEAFF
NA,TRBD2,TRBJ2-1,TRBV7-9,TGTGCCAGCAGCTTAAGGGCGGGAGTGTGGAATGAGCAGTTCTTC,CASSLRAGVWNEQFF
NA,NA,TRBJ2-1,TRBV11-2,TGTGCCAGCCGGGGAGGGACACTTAGCTCCTACAATGAGCAGTTCTTC,CASRGGTLSSYNEQFF
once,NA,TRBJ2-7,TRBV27,TGTGCCAGCACCCGGCAATGGGCCCCACAGGGCCCCTACGAGCAGTACTTC,CASTRQWAPQGPYEQYF
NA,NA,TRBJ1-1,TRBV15,TGTGCCACCAGCAGAGATAATAGGGACATCAACACTGAAGCTTTCTTT,CATSRDNRDINTEAFF
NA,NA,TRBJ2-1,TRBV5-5,TGTGCCAGCAGCTTGGGGTTGGGCGAGCAGTTCTTC,CASSLGLGEQFF
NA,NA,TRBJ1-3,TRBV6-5,TGTGCCAGCAGTTACTCAGGGGCAAGCTCTGGAAACACCATATATTTT,CASSYSGASSGNTIYF
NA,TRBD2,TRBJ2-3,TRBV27,TGTGCCAGCAGTTTATATTCCGGGGCTAGCGGGAGCACAGATACGCAGTATTTT,CASSLYSGASGSTDTQYF
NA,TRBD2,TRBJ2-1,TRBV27,TGTGCCAGCAGTTTATACGGGAGGAGGAATGAGCAGTTCTTC,CASSLYGRRNEQFF
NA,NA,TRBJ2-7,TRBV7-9,TGTGCCAGCAGCGCCCGAGACAGAGTTTACGAGCAGTACTTC,CASSARDRVYEQYF
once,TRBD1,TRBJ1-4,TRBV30,TGTGCCTGGAGGCGGGCCGACAGGGCGTATGAAAAACTGTTTTTT,CAWRRADRAYEKLFF
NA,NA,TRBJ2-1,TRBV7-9,TGTGCCAGCAGCTTAGGTGTCCAGACTCGCTCCTACAATGAGCAGTTCTTC,CASSLGVQTRSYNEQFF
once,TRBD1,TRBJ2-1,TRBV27,TGTGCCAGCAGTCGAGATAGGCCGGGACAGGGGTACAATGAGCAGTTCTTC,CASSRDRPGQGYNEQFF
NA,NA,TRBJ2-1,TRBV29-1,TGCAGCGTTGGTTCTGACTACAATGAGCAGTTCTTC,CSVGSDYNEQFF
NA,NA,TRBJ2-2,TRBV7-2,TGTGCCAGCAGCTTAATGTCGTGGGTGCAGGCCGGGGAGCTGTTTTTT,CASSLMSWVQAGELFF
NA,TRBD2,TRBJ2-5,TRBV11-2,TGTGCCAGCAGCCCAGCGGGGGTGGGGGAAGAGACCCAGTACTTC,CASSPAGVGEETQYF
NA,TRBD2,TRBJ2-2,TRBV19,TGTGCCAGTAGTATCCGTCGGCCGGGAGGTTCGACCGGGGAGCTGTTTTTT,CASSIRRPGGSTGELFF
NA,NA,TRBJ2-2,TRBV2,TGTGCCAGCAGTGGCCGGACAACGAACACCGGGGAGCTGTTTTTT,CASSGRTTNTGELFF
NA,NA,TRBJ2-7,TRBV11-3,TGTGCCAGCAGCTTAGACCCCCAGGGGCCCAGCTACGAGCAGTACTTC,CASSLDPQGPSYEQYF
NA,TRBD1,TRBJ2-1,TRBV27,TGTGCCAGCAGTTCAGGGACAGGAATATACAATGAGCAGTTCTTC,CASSSGTGIYNEQFF
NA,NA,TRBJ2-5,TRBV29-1,TGCAGCGTTAGCGGCCCTCAAGAGACCCAGTACTTC,CSVSGPQETQYF
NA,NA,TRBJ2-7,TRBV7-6,TGTGCCAGCAGCTCCGGGTACAACTCCTACGAGCAGTACTTC,CASSSGYNSYEQYF
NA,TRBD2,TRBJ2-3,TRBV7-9,TGTGCCAGCAGCTCCCTCGGGGCTAGCGGAGGGACAGATACGCAGTATTTT,CASSSLGASGGTDTQYF
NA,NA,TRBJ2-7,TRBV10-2,TGCGCCAGCAGTGAAATAGGGCTCTACGGGGAGCAGTACTTC,CASSEIGLYGEQYF
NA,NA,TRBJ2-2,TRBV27,TGTGCCAGCAGTTACCTTCCTACCGGGGAGCTGTTTTTT,CASSYLPTGELFF
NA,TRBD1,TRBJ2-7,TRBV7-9,TGTGCCAGCACCCCAGGGACAGGTGCCCCCGAGCAGTACTTC,CASTPGTGAPEQYF
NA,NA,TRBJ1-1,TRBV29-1,TGCAGCGTTGCAAACAAACAGGGAATGAACACTGAAGCTTTCTTT,CSVANKQGMNTEAFF
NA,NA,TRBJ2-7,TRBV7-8,TGTGCCAGCAGCTTCCTTAAGAGCAGGGGAGTTGGGTACGAGCAGTACTTC,CASSFLKSRGVGYEQYF
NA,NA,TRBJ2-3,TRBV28,TGTGCCAGCCAAGTGAGTGGGGCCACAGATACGCAGTATTTT,CASQVSGATDTQYF
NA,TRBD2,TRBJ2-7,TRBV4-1,TGCGCCAGCAGTCAAGGGACTACAAGCTCCTACGAGCAGTACTTC,CASSQGTTSSYEQYF
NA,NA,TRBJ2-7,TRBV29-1,TGCAGCGTTGACCTGGGGACCGAGCAGTACTTC,CSVDLGTEQYF
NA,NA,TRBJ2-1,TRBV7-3,TGTGCCAGCAGCTTAAGGATGGGAGCGGGCCTCTCCTACAATGAGCAGTTCTTC,CASSLRMGAGLSYNEQFF
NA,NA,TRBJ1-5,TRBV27,TGTGCCAGCAGTCTCCAGGGCGGCAATCAGCCCCAGCATTTT,CASSLQGGNQPQHF
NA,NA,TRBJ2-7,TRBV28,TGTGCCAGCAGACACCGTGACCTCCTTTGGGGCGAGCAGTACTTC,CASRHRDLLWGEQYF
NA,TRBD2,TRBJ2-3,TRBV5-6,TGTGCCAGCAGCTTGGGGGGACTAGGGAACACAGATACGCAGTATTTT,CASSLGGLGNTDTQYF
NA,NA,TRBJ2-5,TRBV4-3,TGCGCCAGCTCCAAATCTGGTGTGGGGCAGGGTTGGGACCAAGAGACCCAGTACTTC,CASSKSGVGQGWDQETQYF
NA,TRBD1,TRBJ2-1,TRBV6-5,TGTGCCAGCAGTTACACTACGGGACAGCTCTACAATGAGCAGTTCTTC,CASSYTTGQLYNEQFF